This passage covers 32 T cell receptor beta chains from one sample sequenced in a study of T cell responses to AZD1222 COVID-19 vaccine. Sequenced by immunoSEQ multiplex PCR; TCRdb stores in-frame clones only, minus some. Of 65,000 to 75,000 clones listed, over 70% are singletons. The specimen was peripheral blood, collected 28 days after the second AZD1222 dose. Source of these receptors: an adult who received the AZD1222 COVID-19 vaccine.

A few counts support this clone. The same CDR3 arises from other DNA sequences in this sample as well. The genes are TRBV6-5 and TRBJ1-2; 10 nucleotides line up with TRBD1. V dropped 0 bases and J dropped 4; count of bases not matched to a gene: 5. This CDR3 has 16 amino acids. Per the germline V gene, CDR1 is MNHEY and CDR2 is SVGAGI. The CDR3 loop reads CASSYSRTGGGYGYTF. CDR3 coding DNA: TGTGCCAGCAGTTACTCAAGGACAGGGGGGGGCTATGGCTACACCTTC.

This chain joins TRBV7-8 and TRBJ1-1; D gene unclear. This CDR3 is built from 14 residues. V was pared by 1 base and J by 4 bases, with 10 bases between. Germline V gives CDR1 SGHVS, CDR2 FQNEAQ. In DNA form, the CDR3 reads TGTGCCAGCAGCTTAGAGAGGGCTGCCACTGAAGCTTTCTTT. Translated, it gives CASSLERAATEAFF. The full variable domain, its missing parts supplied by reference TRBV7-8 and TRBJ1-1, is GAGVSQSPRYKVAKRGQDVALRCDPISGHVSLFWYQQALGQGPEFLTYFQNEAQLDKSGLPSDRFFAERPEGSVSTLKIQRTQQEDSAVYLCASSLERAATEAFFGQGTRLTVV.

The chain employs TRBV4-3 and TRBJ2-3; D remains unclear. Germline V gives CDR1 LGHNA, CDR2 YSLEER. The germline V and J ends were trimmed by 0 bases and 1 base, with 8 bases remaining between them. CDR3 size: 15 residues. The CDR3 coding sequence is TGCGCCAGCAGCCAAGAAGTCCTTGGCACAGATACGCAGTATTTT. Protein: CASSQEVLGTDTQYF.

The CDR3: CASSYSAGDYEQYF. The DNA of the CDR3 is TGTGCCAGCAGTTACTCGGCCGGAGACTACGAGCAGTACTTC. The chain has TRBV6-5 and TRBJ2-7; D gene unclear. Germline V CDR1 and CDR2: MNHEY, SVGAGI. V lost 0 bases and J lost 3, with 9 bases in between. The CDR3 extends over 14 amino acids.

The chain has TRBV3-1 (or the pseudogene TRBV3-2) and TRBJ2-7; tentative D call: TRBD2 (5 bases). The CDR3 totals 16 residues. Per the germline V gene, CDR1 is LGHDT and CDR2 is YNNKEL (reference sequence). With 0 bases removed from V and 7 bases from J, the gap between germline ends came to 19 bases. The CDR3 here is CASSQDLAGLPREQYF. The CDR3 coding sequence is TGTGCCAGCAGCCAAGATTTGGCCGGACTCCCTAGGGAGCAGTACTTC.

The chain employs TRBV13 and TRBJ2-1; TRBD2 agrees at 7 bases. CDR1 and CDR2 from the germline V gene are PRHDT and FYEKMQ (reference sequence). The V and J ends lost 5 bases and 2 bases, in that order; junction bases with no gene match: 9. CDR3 length equals 16 residues. CDR3 amino acids: CASSLTGTTPYNEQFF. The CDR3 DNA is TGTGCCAGCAGCCTTACTGGGACTACCCCCTACAATGAGCAGTTCTTC.

This chain connects TRBV7-2 to TRBJ1-6; D is undetermined. V lost 5 bases, J lost 12 bases, and 11 bases lay in between. From germline, CDR1 is SGHTA and CDR2 FQGNSA. The CDR3 covers 12 residues. CDR3 sequence (DNA): TGTGCCAGCAGCCGTTCGGAAGGACCCCTCCACTTT. This encodes CASSRSEGPLHF.

The chain employs TRBV3-1 (or the pseudogene TRBV3-2) and TRBJ1-2; the D is unclear. Deletions cut 4 bases from V and 0 bases from J, with 15 bases between. The CDR3 runs 16 residues. Looked up from germline, CDR1 is LGHDT and CDR2 is YNNKEL (reference sequence). The CDR3 DNA is TGTGCCAGCAGCCGCACGGACGGTAGAGCTAACTATGGCTACACCTTC. It codes for CASSRTDGRANYGYTF.

This clone was found a few times. The V and J genes are TRBV5-4 and TRBJ2-1; 9 bases match TRBD2. The germline V gene encodes CDR1 SGHNT and CDR2 YYREEE (reference sequence). CDR3 size: 16 residues. V lost 0 bases, J lost 9 bases, and 10 bases stayed unmatched. This CDR3 is CASSLAGASGIGEQFF. The CDR3 DNA sequence: TGTGCCAGCAGCTTGGCGGGGGCTAGCGGGATCGGTGAGCAGTTCTTC.

This sequence joins TRBV5-6 and TRBJ2-1; tentative D call: TRBD2 (7 bases). V lost 3 bases to trimming and J lost 4 bases, with 14 bases between them. The CDR3 extends over 15 amino acids. Germline lookup yields CDR1 SGHDT and CDR2 YYEEEE. In DNA, the CDR3 is TGTGCCAGCAGCTCGGGGGGCGACAGTTACAATGAGCAGTTCTTC. Translated: CASSSGGDSYNEQFF.

The chain is built from TRBV5-1 and TRBJ2-7; D unclear. The CDR3 length is 17 residues. Germline assignment: CDR1 SGHRS and CDR2 YFSETQ. V lost 0 bases, J lost 3 bases, and 19 bases lay in between. CDR3 in amino acids: CASSLVYADGESYEQYF. The DNA of the CDR3 is TGCGCCAGCAGCTTGGTATATGCGGACGGCGAGAGCTACGAGCAGTACTTC. Using reference TRBV5-1 and TRBJ2-7 for the parts outside the CDR3, the full variable domain is KAGVTQTPRYLIKTRGQQVTLSCSPISGHRSVSWYQQTPGQGLQFLFEYFSETQRNKGNFPGRFSGRQFSNSRSEMNVSTLELGDSALYLCASSLVYADGESYEQYFGPGTRLTVT.

This clone was found a few times. The V gene is TRBV6-5, the J gene TRBJ2-1; the match to TRBD2 covers 10 bases. The CDR3 extends over 15 amino acids. Germline CDR1 reads MNHEY; CDR2 reads SVGAGI. With 6 bases clipped from V and 5 bases from J, the junction kept 7 bases outside the gene matches. The chain's CDR3 is CASSPGTSVHNEQFF. The CDR3 DNA follows: TGTGCCAGCAGCCCCGGGACTAGCGTCCACAATGAGCAGTTCTTC.

The genes are TRBV7-2 and TRBJ2-7; D gene ambiguous. Germline CDR1 reads SGHTA; CDR2 reads FQGNSA. The CDR3 has 13 amino acids. Trimming stripped 1 base from V and 4 bases from J, with 8 bases between. This CDR3 reads CASSLEGPYEQYF. DNA of the CDR3: TGTGCCAGCAGCTTAGAAGGCCCATACGAGCAGTACTTC. Supplemented by reference TRBV7-2 and TRBJ2-7, the full variable domain reads GAGVSQSPSNKVTEKGKDVELRCDPISGHTALYWYRQSLGQGLEFLIYFQGNSAPDKSGLPSDRFSAERTGGSVSTLTIQRTQQEDSAVYLCASSLEGPYEQYFGPGTRLTVT.

This clone was detected only a few times. The V call is TRBV30, the J call TRBJ1-2, with 8 bases matching TRBD1. Germline trimming cut 6 bases from V and 5 bases from J; bases unmatched to any gene: 5. Germline loops: CDR1 GTSNPN, CDR2 SVGIG (reference sequence). The CDR3 totals 12 residues. The CDR3 region has the DNA TGTGCCTGCAACAGGGGGGGATATGGCTACACCTTC. Translating it yields CACNRGGYGYTF.

This chain connects TRBV9 to TRBJ1-2, with 8 bases lining up with TRBD1. This CDR3 comprises 16 residues. With V trimmed by 0 bases and J by 8 bases, 12 bases remained unmatched. In germline, CDR1 is SGDLS, CDR2 YYNGEE. The DNA for the CDR3 is TGTGCCAGCAGCGTAGCTCCGGACAGGGTGCATCTCGGCTACACCTTC. Protein product: CASSVAPDRVHLGYTF.

The CDR3 loop reads CASSQDLAGASSYEQYF. The CDR3 DNA reads as TGTGCCAGCAGCCAAGATCTAGCGGGGGCGAGCTCCTACGAGCAGTACTTC. V and J are TRBV3-1 (or the pseudogene TRBV3-2) and TRBJ2-7; 10 nucleotides line up with TRBD2. Germline lookup yields CDR1 LGHDT and CDR2 YNNKEL (reference sequence). This CDR3 contains 17 residues. V shed 0 bases, J shed 0 bases, and the junction held 5 bases outside the gene matches.

The genes are TRBV4-3 and TRBJ2-7; no definite D call. Germline CDR1 and CDR2: LGHNA and YSLEER. V dropped 0 bases and J dropped 0 bases, with 9 bases sitting between them. This CDR3 region has 15 residues. DNA for the CDR3: TGCGCCAGCAGCCAAGAGTCGACGGACTCCTACGAGCAGTACTTC. Protein: CASSQESTDSYEQYF.

The table lists this clone with a count of one. The rearrangement uses TRBV7-9 and TRBJ2-3, with 8 nucleotides matching TRBD1. The germline gives CDR1 SEHNR, CDR2 FQNEAQ (reference sequence). The trim removed 6 bases at V and 1 base at J, leaving 9 bases unmatched. The CDR3 length is 16 residues. The CDR3 loop is CASSSQGQGRTDTQYF. For the CDR3, the DNA is TGTGCCAGCAGTTCCCAAGGACAGGGCCGCACAGATACGCAGTATTTT.

The CDR3 spells CASSSLQGGNQPQHF. As DNA, the CDR3 is TGTGCCAGCAGTTCGTTACAAGGGGGCAATCAGCCCCAGCATTTT. The chain joins TRBV28 to TRBJ1-5, with D perhaps TRBD1 (5 bases). V was trimmed by 4 bases and J by 2 bases, leaving 12 bases between them. There are 15 residues in the CDR3. From germline, CDR1 is MDHEN and CDR2 SYDVKM.

Points on this clone: One junction end disagrees with the germline gene, perhaps due to a read error. CDR3 region: CASSYSASVARHF. The CDR3 nucleotides are TGTGCCAGCAGTTACTCTGCTAGCGTAGCACGCCATTTT. The chain couples TRBV6-5 to TRBJ2-3; maybe TRBD2 (6 bases). CDR1 MNHEY and CDR2 SVGAGI come from the germline V gene. This CDR3 has 13 residues.

This clone has only one observation. The rearrangement links TRBV6-5 to TRBJ1-5, with D perhaps TRBD1 (5 bases). The V gene lost 8 bases and the J gene lost 1 base, with 15 bases spanning the gap. The length of the CDR3 is 15 residues. Germline CDR1 MNHEY, CDR2 SVGAGI. The chain's CDR3 is CASLEQAGSNQPQHF. CDR3 bases: TGTGCCAGCCTGGAACAGGCGGGGAGCAATCAGCCCCAGCATTTT.

The chain links TRBV28 to TRBJ1-5, with D perhaps TRBD1 (5 bases). The length of the CDR3 is 15 residues. CDR1 is MDHEN and CDR2 is SYDVKM in the germline V gene. V was clipped by 6 bases and J by 7 bases, with 19 bases between them. In DNA, the CDR3 is TGTGCCAGCAGCCCGTCCGGCGGGGGGGGACAGCCCCAGCATTTT. Amino acids: CASSPSGGGGQPQHF. Full variable domain (rest looked up from reference TRBV28 and TRBJ1-5): DVKVTQSSRYLVKRTGEKVFLECVQDMDHENMFWYRQDPGLGLRLIYFSYDVKMKEKGDIPEGYSVSREKKERFSLILESASTNQTSMYLCASSPSGGGGQPQHFGDGTRLSIL.

This sequence joins TRBV2 and TRBJ2-1, with 10 bases matching TRBD2. The CDR3 spans 18 residues. The ends lost 3 bases at V and 0 bases at J; junction bases unmatched: 8. Germline V gene lookup returns CDR1 SNHLY and CDR2 FYNNEI. In nucleotides, the CDR3 is TGTGCCAGCAGTGATTGGCTAGCGGGAGTAATCTCCTACAATGAGCAGTTCTTC. Its protein is CASSDWLAGVISYNEQFF.

The chain links TRBV12-3 or TRBV12-4 to TRBJ1-1; D possibly corresponds to TRBD1 (5 bases). CDR3 length equals 13 residues. Deletions cut 7 bases from V and 7 bases from J, with 16 bases between. The CDR3 loop is CASNRGRVGEAFF. The CDR3 DNA sequence: TGTGCCAGCAACCGGGGCCGGGTGGGTGAAGCTTTCTTT.

J is TRBJ2-5 and V is TRBV5-1; 9 bases align to TRBD2. Germline CDR1 SGHRS, CDR2 YFSETQ. The CDR3 is 12 amino acids. Trimming removed 4 bases from V and 11 bases from J; junction bases left unmatched: 6. The CDR3 is CASSPGLAPQYF. CDR3 nucleotide sequence: TGCGCCAGCAGCCCGGGACTAGCCCCGCAGTACTTC.

J is TRBJ2-1 and V is TRBV7-3; the D gene is possibly TRBD2 (6 bases). The V gene lost 0 bases and the J gene lost 7 bases, with 7 bases spanning the gap. Germline V gives CDR1 SGHTA, CDR2 FQGTGA. The CDR3 is 13 amino acids. The CDR3 DNA follows: TGTGCCAGCAGCTTAACGGGGGGTAATGAGCAGTTCTTC. Amino acid sequence: CASSLTGGNEQFF. Together with reference TRBV7-3 and TRBJ2-1, the CDR3 gives the full variable domain: GAGVSQTPSNKVTEKGKYVELRCDPISGHTALYWYRQSLGQGPEFLIYFQGTGAADDSGLPNDRFFAVRPEGSVSTLKIQRTERGDSAVYLCASSLTGGNEQFFGPGTRLTVL.

This clone is a singleton in its sample. The V gene is TRBV6-1, the J gene TRBJ1-2; perhaps TRBD1 as D (6 bases). From germline, CDR1 is MNHNS and CDR2 SASEGT. This CDR3 region has 15 residues. Trimming shortened V by 1 base and J by 0 bases, and 9 bases separated the two germline ends. As DNA, the CDR3 is TGTGCCAGCAGTGAAGGGGACAACCCTAACTATGGCTACACCTTC. Translated: CASSEGDNPNYGYTF.

This chain joins TRBV4-1 and TRBJ1-4; TRBD1 might be the D (5 bases). This CDR3 is 15 amino acids long. V was pared by 4 bases and J by 4 bases, with 13 bases between. Germline CDR1 MGHRA, CDR2 YSYEKL. The DNA for the CDR3 is TGCGCCAGCAGCCCACCGACAGCCGATAATGAAAAACTGTTTTTT. Translating it yields CASSPPTADNEKLFF.

The chain is built from TRBV10-3 and TRBJ1-3; D is possibly TRBD1 (5 bases). V gave up 10 bases and J gave up 4 bases, with 8 bases separating them. The CDR3 extends over 11 amino acids. The germline V gene encodes CDR1 ENHRY and CDR2 SYGVKD. CDR3 coding DNA: TGTGCCACAAAGGGGGGAAACACCATATATTTT. Translated: CATKGGNTIYF.

The J gene is TRBJ1-1, the V gene TRBV30; D unresolved. The V and J ends lost 2 bases and 3 bases respectively, with 7 bases between them. The V gene's germline CDR1 is GTSNPN and CDR2 SVGIG (reference sequence). The CDR3 consists of 12 residues. CDR3 in amino acids: CAWSWSDTEAFF. The CDR3 DNA follows: TGTGCCTGGAGTTGGAGCGACACTGAAGCTTTCTTT.

This clone was detected a few times. The chain has TRBV5-5 and TRBJ2-7; TRBD1 matches at 10 bases. CDR3 length equals 13 residues. Germline CDR1 SGHKS, CDR2 YYEKEE (reference sequence). With V trimmed by 4 bases and J by 6 bases, 4 bases remained unmatched. The CDR3 DNA sequence: TGTGCCAGCAGCACCGGGACAGGGGTCGAGCAGTACTTC. It translates to CASSTGTGVEQYF. Drawing the rest from reference TRBV5-5 and TRBJ2-7, the complete variable domain is DAGVTQSPTHLIKTRGQQVTLRCSPISGHKSVSWYQQVLGQGPQFIFQYYEKEERGRGNFPDRFSARQFPNYSSELNVNALLLGDSALYLCASSTGTGVEQYFGPGTRLTVT.

This clone was counted between two and nine times. Here the CDR3 DNA reads TGTGCCAGCAATCCCTCACTGGGCACAGATACGCAGTATTTT. Protein sequence: CASNPSLGTDTQYF. This sequence joins TRBV27 and TRBJ2-3; D call uncertain. This CDR3 is 14 amino acids long. CDR1 MNHEY and CDR2 SMNVEV come from the germline V gene (reference sequence). Trimming took off 7 bases at V and 1 base at J, with 12 bases between the two ends.